The source of this TCR beta chain is a study of cytomegalovirus exposure and HLA in healthy donors. With regard to this clone: Its antigen is not identified.

Findings of the study overall: Immune exposure information comprised only CMV serostatus.

Primers included in the PCR were 60 Vbeta and 13 Jbeta primers. The data were produced by immunoSEQ multiplex PCR, yet TCRdb's version contains in-frame clones alone and is incomplete. The sample shows around 190,000 clones, roughly 85% of them seen only once. Trimming removed 3 bases at V and 3 bases at J, with 13 bases between. CDR1 and CDR2 from the germline V gene are SGDLS and YYNGEE. The CDR3 runs to 15 residues. The clonotype was recovered from a woman aged 25 to 45 in good health and CMV-seropositive. The rearrangement uses TRBV9 and TRBJ1-5; TRBD1 might be the D (5 bases). The sequenced sample consisted of PBMCs. The CDR3, as DNA: TGTGCCAGCAGCGCCGGGGGGGGGTACAATCAGCCCCAGCATTTT. Translated: CASSAGGGYNQPQHF.